This T cell receptor (beta chain) was documented in a study of shared clonotypes between healthy human individuals. Findings and limits, study-wide: Rarefaction demonstrated incomplete sorted-subset sequencing despite large depth. Estimated clonotype richness was generally higher in naive than memory subsets.

Clones were sequenced by immunoSEQ multiplex PCR, and TCRdb holds only the in-frame ones, with some missing. This sample carries under 850,000 clones, 72% of them seen once, and the ten largest clones take around 1.7%. This clone showed up many times. Its antigen is unidentified. Division of CD4+ cells produced a CD45RA+ naive subset and a CD45RA-negative memory subset. The CDR3 length is 18 residues. V was pared by 6 bases and J by 0 bases, with 10 bases of the junction left unmatched. Germline V gives CDR1 SNHLY, CDR2 FYNNEI. The TCR was taken from a woman between 25 and 40 years old in good health. The sequencing input was memory CD4+ T cells sorted from blood. Subset noted: CD45RA-negative fraction. The rearrangement links TRBV2 to TRBJ2-3; TRBD2 matches at 12 bases. The CDR3 loop reads CASRTPTSGSLSTDTQYF. The CDR3 bases are TGTGCCAGCAGGACTCCGACTAGCGGGAGCCTAAGCACAGATACGCAGTATTTT.